What follows are 32 T cell receptor beta chains derived from one specimen sequenced in a study of blood T cell repertoires in COVID-19. Some clones are missing from TCRdb's copy, which holds only in-frame ones; the method was immunoSEQ multiplex PCR. This repertoire shows under 250,000 clones, 80% to 90% found once; its top ten account for about 1.6%. The material sequenced was PBMCs or T cells enriched from blood (not recorded which). The receptor source for this set is a man aged 35 to 55 who had recovered from COVID-19.

The chain combines TRBV6-2 or TRBV6-3 with TRBJ1-1, with 7 bases that match TRBD1. V lost 6 bases and J lost 4; bases outside the gene matches: 11. From germline, CDR1 is MNHEY and CDR2 SVGEGT. CDR3 length: 15 amino acids. CDR3 nucleotides: TGTGCCAGCAGCCCCGGACAGGACCATCGCACTGAAGCTTTCTTT. Translation gives CASSPGQDHRTEAFF.

The chain uses TRBV7-9 and TRBJ2-3; D perhaps matches TRBD2 (6 bases). Germline V lookup: CDR1 SEHNR, CDR2 FQNEAQ (reference sequence). V lost 1 base and J lost 7, with 12 bases in between. CDR3 length: 14 residues. The CDR3 loop is CASSLVRGGHTQYF. In nucleotides, the CDR3 is TGTGCCAGCAGCTTAGTAAGGGGAGGACATACGCAGTATTTT.

The genes are TRBV2 and TRBJ1-1; possible D gene TRBD1, 5 bases. Per the germline V gene, CDR1 is SNHLY and CDR2 is FYNNEI. Trimming took 2 bases from V and 1 from J, leaving 14 bases between them. The CDR3 covers 16 residues. CDR3 DNA: TGTGCCAGCAGTGAACACGGGCTGGACAAGAACACTGAAGCTTTCTTT. Its translation is CASSEHGLDKNTEAFF.

The chain has TRBV7-9 and TRBJ1-1, with D possibly being TRBD1 (6 bases). The CDR3 has 15 residues. V was clipped by 5 bases and J by 1 base, with 14 bases between them. Germline assignment: CDR1 SEHNR and CDR2 FQNEAQ (reference sequence). CDR3 protein: CASSPQGLRNTEAFF. DNA for the CDR3: TGTGCCAGCAGCCCCCAGGGGCTTCGGAACACTGAAGCTTTCTTT.

This clone was observed once. CDR3 residues: CASSRTTGANVLTF. Here the CDR3 DNA reads TGTGCCAGCAGCCGGACTACTGGGGCCAACGTCCTGACTTTC. The gene calls are TRBV9 and TRBJ2-6, with a weak D call TRBD2 (6 bases). Germline V gene data show CDR1 as SGDLS and CDR2 as YYNGEE. Trimming stripped 4 bases from V and 2 bases from J, with 7 bases between. CDR3 length: 14 residues.

The chain has TRBV7-8 and TRBJ2-7; D is perhaps TRBD2 (5 bases). Trimming left V 0 bases short and J 5 bases short, with 17 bases between. Germline-derived CDR1 and CDR2 are SGHVS and FQNEAQ. CDR3 length: 16 residues. The CDR3 region has the DNA TGTGCCAGCAGCTTAGCGGCAGGAGCCGGCGGGCACGAGCAGTACTTC. Translation: CASSLAAGAGGHEQYF.

The rearrangement joins TRBV3-1 (or the pseudogene TRBV3-2) to TRBJ2-3, with D perhaps TRBD2 (5 bases). Germline lookup yields CDR1 LGHDT and CDR2 YNNKEL (reference sequence). The germline V and J ends were trimmed by 0 bases and 2 bases, with 27 bases remaining between them. The CDR3 has 21 amino acids. CDR3 protein: CASSQDRVGGLLSIDTDTQYF. The DNA for the CDR3 is TGTGCCAGCAGCCAAGATAGGGTAGGCGGGCTACTGTCTATAGACACAGATACGCAGTATTTT.

This chain joins TRBV19 and TRBJ2-3, with D unclear. This CDR3 has 15 amino acids. Trimming shortened V by 3 bases and J by 0 bases, and 10 bases separated the two germline ends. The germline V gene has CDR1 LNHDA and CDR2 SQIVND (reference sequence). The chain's CDR3 is CASSMVAPSTDTQYF. In nucleotides, the CDR3 is TGTGCCAGTAGTATGGTAGCACCCAGCACAGATACGCAGTATTTT.

The V call is TRBV3-1 (or the pseudogene TRBV3-2), the J call TRBJ2-1, with a weak D call TRBD2 (6 bases). This CDR3 comprises 13 residues. V dropped 8 bases and J dropped 9 bases, with 17 bases sitting between them. Germline CDR1 reads LGHDT; CDR2 reads YNNKEL (reference sequence). This CDR3 reads CASAGSPDGEQFF. Written as DNA, the CDR3 is TGTGCCAGCGCGGGGTCCCCCGACGGTGAGCAGTTCTTC.

This chain uses TRBV27 with TRBJ2-5; TRBD2 matches 12 bases. V lost 1 base, J lost 4 bases, and 4 bases stayed unmatched. CDR1 is MNHEY, CDR2 SMNVEV, per germline (reference sequence). CDR3 length: 16 residues. The CDR3 DNA reads as TGTGCCAGCAGTTTATTGGGGGGACTAGCGGGAGAGACCCAGTACTTC. Its translation: CASSLLGGLAGETQYF.

The chain uses TRBV28 and TRBJ1-2, with D hard to call. V was shortened by 5 bases and J by 8 bases, with 15 bases between the two germline ends. CDR1 is MDHEN and CDR2 is SYDVKM in the germline V gene. CDR3 length: 13 amino acids. The CDR3 protein is CASSQAGSGGYTF. CDR3 nucleotide sequence: TGTGCCAGCAGTCAGGCGGGATCGGGGGGCTACACCTTC.

The gene calls are TRBV15 and TRBJ2-2; weak D call: TRBD1 (6 bases). CDR1 is LNHNV and CDR2 is YYDKDF in the germline V gene (reference sequence). The CDR3 covers 16 residues. V lost 1 base and J 6 bases, leaving 15 bases between the germline ends. CDR3 sequence (DNA): TGTGCCACCAGCAGAGGGGATAAGGGGGTATCCGGGGAGCTGTTTTTT. Translating it yields CATSRGDKGVSGELFF.

CDR3 nucleotides: TGTGCTAGTGGTTCGCAGGGGGCCGACTATGGCTACACCTTC. This translates into CASGSQGADYGYTF. The V call is TRBV12-5, the J call TRBJ1-2; TRBD1 matches 8 bases. CDR3 size: 14 residues. V dropped 4 bases and J dropped 3; count of bases not matched to a gene: 4. CDR1 LGHNT and CDR2 FRNRAP come from the germline V gene.

The chain carries TRBV5-3 and TRBJ1-5, with D perhaps matching TRBD1 (5 bases). TRBV5-3 has ORF status, its function being uncertain. The CDR3 is made up of 14 amino acids. V lost 1 base and J 3 bases, leaving 8 bases between the germline ends. The CDR3 protein is CARSLPTANQPQHF. The DNA for the CDR3 is TGTGCCAGAAGCTTGCCGACAGCCAATCAGCCCCAGCATTTT.

A few counts support this clone. The chain combines TRBV11-3 with TRBJ2-7, with D uncertain. Germline values: CDR1 SGHNT, CDR2 YENEEA. Trimming took off 1 base at V and 3 bases at J, with 13 bases between the two ends. The CDR3 spans 15 residues. The CDR3 is CASSLAKPLFYEQYF. The CDR3 bases are TGTGCCAGCAGCTTAGCCAAGCCACTCTTCTACGAGCAGTACTTC.

The V gene is TRBV24-1, the J gene TRBJ2-1, with D possibly TRBD2 on 6 matching bases. This CDR3 is 15 amino acids long. CDR1 is KGHDR and CDR2 is SFDVKD in the germline V gene. V lost 7 bases to trimming and J lost 5 bases, with 17 bases between them. Here the CDR3 DNA reads TGTGCCACCAGCTCGGTCATGGCGGGACACAATGAGCAGTTCTTC. This translates into CATSSVMAGHNEQFF.

The chain employs TRBV10-3 and TRBJ1-1, with TRBD1 identical over 7 bases. The CDR3 consists of 13 residues. The V gene's germline CDR1 is ENHRY and CDR2 SYGVKD. The J segment lost 1 base and the V segment lost 6 bases, leaving 2 bases of the junction unmatched. CDR3 loop: CAIRGQPNTEAFF. CDR3 nucleotide sequence: TGTGCCATCAGGGGACAGCCGAACACTGAAGCTTTCTTT.

The J gene is TRBJ2-5, the V gene TRBV9; possibly TRBD1 for D (5 bases). The CDR3 loop spans 13 amino acids. V was pared by 2 bases and J by 2 bases, with 7 bases between. CDR1 and CDR2 (germline): SGDLS, YYNGEE. DNA for the CDR3: TGTGCCAGCAGCGTCAGACAGCAAGAGACCCAGTACTTC. Translated, it gives CASSVRQQETQYF.

The J gene is TRBJ2-7, the V gene TRBV27; D is uncertain. The V gene's germline CDR1 is MNHEY and CDR2 SMNVEV (reference sequence). The ends were cut back, 5 bases at V and 2 bases at J, with 7 bases in the middle. This CDR3 has 12 residues. In DNA, the CDR3 is TGTGCCAGCAGTACGTCTACCTACGAGCAGTACTTC. Translation: CASSTSTYEQYF.

The chain has TRBV18 and TRBJ2-1; weak D call: TRBD1 (5 bases). V shed 3 bases and J shed 5 bases, with 5 bases lying between them. The CDR3 spans 12 residues. The V gene's germline CDR1 is KGHSH and CDR2 LQKENI. DNA for the CDR3: TGTGCCAGCTCACCGACAGACAATGAGCAGTTCTTC. This gives the protein CASSPTDNEQFF.

The V and J genes are TRBV4-1 and TRBJ2-3, with 14 nucleotides matching TRBD2. CDR3 length equals 20 residues. Losses at the gene ends were 0 bases for V and 4 bases for J; bases not matched to a gene: 12. Germline-derived CDR1 and CDR2 are MGHRA and YSYEKL. In DNA form, the CDR3 reads TGCGCCAGCAGCCAAGATTCGGAGACTAGCGGGAGGGCCGGCGCAGATACGCAGTATTTT. Translated: CASSQDSETSGRAGADTQYF.

This chain connects TRBV28 to TRBJ2-7, with 7 positions matching TRBD2. CDR1 and CDR2 from the germline V gene are MDHEN and SYDVKM. The CDR3 sequence is 17 residues long. The ends lost 2 bases at V and 2 bases at J; junction bases unmatched: 12. CDR3 bases: TGTGCCAGCAGTTTAGTAATTTTTTCTAGCGGTACCTACGAGCAGTACTTC. Translation gives CASSLVIFSSGTYEQYF.

The chain recombines TRBV18 with TRBJ2-3; D is unresolved. This CDR3 region has 18 residues. CDR1 and CDR2 from the germline V gene are KGHSH and LQKENI. The V and J ends lost 2 bases and 2 bases respectively, with 20 bases between them. CDR3 protein: CASSPFERYTTYTDTQYF. CDR3 bases: TGTGCCAGCTCACCATTCGAACGCTACACTACGTACACAGATACGCAGTATTTT.

The rearrangement joins TRBV27 to TRBJ2-7, with D maybe TRBD2 (5 bases). CDR1 is MNHEY and CDR2 is SMNVEV in the germline V gene (reference sequence). The CDR3 runs to 13 residues. The ends were cut back, 7 bases at V and 4 bases at J, with 14 bases in the middle. CDR3 residues: CASNTIRGYEQYF. CDR3 DNA sequence: TGTGCCAGCAACACAATCCGGGGATACGAGCAGTACTTC.

This clone was observed a handful of times. This chain joins TRBV9 and TRBJ2-7; possible D gene TRBD2, 5 bases. The CDR3 is made up of 14 amino acids. Trimming cost V 0 bases and J 6 bases, with 13 bases left between them. CDR1 and CDR2 (germline): SGDLS, YYNGEE. CDR3 sequence (DNA): TGTGCCAGCAGCGTAGATAGCGAGGTCGGCGAGCAGTACTTC. Its protein product is CASSVDSEVGEQYF.

The chain recombines TRBV5-5 with TRBJ2-5, with TRBD1 matching over 7 bases. CDR3 length equals 14 residues. In germline, CDR1 is SGHKS, CDR2 YYEKEE (reference sequence). The V and J ends lost 3 bases and 5 bases, in that order; junction bases with no gene match: 7. CDR3 amino acids: CASSWQGDGETQYF. The DNA of the CDR3 is TGTGCCAGCAGCTGGCAGGGGGACGGGGAGACCCAGTACTTC.

The rearrangement joins TRBV5-1 to TRBJ1-1; no clear D gene. Germline V gives CDR1 SGHRS, CDR2 YFSETQ. The CDR3 sequence is 12 residues long. V dropped 4 bases and J dropped 7 bases, with 11 bases sitting between them. Here the CDR3 DNA reads TGCGCCAGCAGCGGCTCCGGCGGTGAAGCTTTCTTT. Its protein is CASSGSGGEAFF. Full variable domain (missing parts from reference TRBV5-1 and TRBJ1-1): KAGVTQTPRYLIKTRGQQVTLSCSPISGHRSVSWYQQTPGQGLQFLFEYFSETQRNKGNFPGRFSGRQFSNSRSEMNVSTLELGDSALYLCASSGSGGEAFFGQGTRLTVV.

V gene TRBV18 combines with J gene TRBJ2-6; D is ambiguous. Germline CDR1 reads KGHSH; CDR2 reads LQKENI. V was cut by 0 bases and J by 4 bases, with 13 bases left in between. This CDR3 contains 17 residues. CDR3 amino acids: CASSPPEVVGGANVLTF. DNA for the CDR3: TGTGCCAGCTCACCACCTGAGGTCGTCGGGGGGGCCAACGTCCTGACTTTC.

This clone was detected only a few times. The gene calls are TRBV9 and TRBJ1-3, with a tentative D call TRBD1 (5 bases). CDR1 and CDR2 from the germline V gene are SGDLS and YYNGEE. V lost 4 bases and J lost 6, with 26 bases in between. The CDR3 covers 18 residues. The CDR3 loop is CASSLSSRQPGSANTIYF. CDR3 nucleotide sequence: TGTGCCAGCAGCCTATCGAGCCGACAGCCCGGTAGTGCAAACACCATATATTTT.

The rearrangement uses TRBV2 and TRBJ2-7, with TRBD1 matching over 8 bases. CDR3 length equals 13 residues. V trimming: 7 bases; J trimming: 6 bases; junction bases outside the gene matches: 8. From germline, CDR1 is SNHLY and CDR2 FYNNEI. The CDR3 is CASNYRGSREQYF. The DNA for the CDR3 is TGTGCCAGCAATTACAGGGGGTCGCGCGAGCAGTACTTC.

A few counts support this clone. CDR3 residues: CASSIDRGDPQYF. The CDR3 DNA reads TGTGCCAGTAGTATAGATCGGGGGGATCCGCAGTATTTT. The chain combines TRBV19 with TRBJ2-3, with 7 bases fitting TRBD2. V gave up 0 bases and J gave up 10 bases; unmatched junction bases: 4. CDR1 and CDR2 from the germline V gene are LNHDA and SQIVND (reference sequence). The CDR3 is made up of 13 amino acids.

The J gene is TRBJ1-2, the V gene TRBV21-1; the DNA was not compared with TRBD1, the D call given in the table. TRBV21-1 is labeled a pseudogene. There are 17 residues in the CDR3. The CDR3 region has the DNA TGTGCCAGCAGCAAAGCCCCGCAGGGGGCGTATAACTATGGCTACACCTTC. Translation: CASSKAPQGAYNYGYTF.